Listed below are T cell receptor beta chains from one sample, sequenced in a study of technical replicates of blood from several donors. Sequencing was performed with immunoSEQ multiplex PCR; in TCRdb, only in-frame clones are kept and a portion is missing. This sample has about 74,000 clones, with 75% to 90% found just once. Sequencing was done on a sample of PBMCs. These TCRs come from a human donor in good health. Some clones in this sample may be carry-over from other donors' samples. Each CDR3 is given without its conserved first and last residue. The order of the fields is clone size, V gene, CDR3 protein. Clone size is given for some rows only: seen once, a few or many times, or a class if the clone is expanded.

.,TRBV5-1,ASSGDSNYYEQY
.,TRBV15,ATSRGTTSMREQY
.,TRBV7-9,ASSREFSYEQY
.,TRBV15,ATEEENTGELF
.,TRBV7-8,ASSLAEGTRGQTQY
.,TRBV7-2,ASSLQGLGSPLH
.,TRBV5-1,ASSPDRGLEQY
.,TRBV18,ASSQIGGLNTEAF
.,TRBV6-6,ASQTGTSNQPQH
.,TRBV5-1,ASSLVLWDRSISPLH
.,TRBV11-1,ASSLVPGHGYGYT
.,TRBV9,ASGLGEETQY
.,TRBV7-6,ASSLGDTGYEQY
few,TRBV30,AWSMTRVGGQPQH
.,TRBV23-1,ASSLLPGGTFGLAGTGAKNIQY
once,TRBV15,ATSSGGAKNIQY
.,TRBV6-6,ASSFGSYYNEQF
.,TRBV30,ACLDRVDGYT
.,TRBV10-1,ASSELEVSKTYEQY
.,TRBV7-8,ASSLGSGGRTDTQY
.,TRBV7-2,ASSLTGGRSGDTQY